These 27 T cell receptor beta chains came from one sample sequenced in a study of cytomegalovirus exposure and HLA in healthy donors. The protocol was immunoSEQ multiplex PCR, while the TCRdb copy is restricted to in-frame clones and leaves out a portion. Among roughly 220,000 clones, 75% to 95% were seen once, and the ten largest hold approximately 0.99%. The sequenced sample was PBMCs. These receptors originate from a woman in her late teens or twenties in good health and CMV-seronegative.

V is TRBV18 and J is TRBJ2-4, with a tentative D call TRBD2 (5 bases). CDR3 length: 16 amino acids. CDR1 is KGHSH, CDR2 LQKENI, per germline. The V and J ends lost 3 bases and 0 bases respectively, with 12 bases between them. CDR3 sequence (DNA): TGTGCCAGCTCACCCTCAGTCGGACTAGCCAAAAACATTCAGTACTTC. Its protein product is CASSPSVGLAKNIQYF.

This chain joins TRBV28 and TRBJ1-1; possibly TRBD1 for D (5 bases). Germline values: CDR1 MDHEN, CDR2 SYDVKM. The CDR3 runs to 14 residues. Trimming stripped 6 bases from V and 1 base from J, with 12 bases between. The CDR3 nucleotides read TGTGCCAGCAGACCAGGGTGGGAGAACACTGAAGCTTTCTTT. This translates into CASRPGWENTEAFF.

The chain combines TRBV18 with TRBJ2-1; the D is unclear. From germline, CDR1 is KGHSH and CDR2 LQKENI. This CDR3 spans 12 amino acids. V was cut by 3 bases and J by 9 bases, with 9 bases left in between. The CDR3 here is CASSPRRGEQFF. The CDR3 DNA follows: TGTGCCAGCTCACCGCGCCGCGGTGAGCAGTTCTTC.

This rearrangement joins TRBV27 to TRBJ2-1; 10 bases are shared with TRBD2. The CDR3 extends over 15 amino acids. Trimming took 4 bases from V and 7 from J; bases not matched to a gene: 7. Germline loops: CDR1 MNHEY, CDR2 SMNVEV (reference sequence). The CDR3 loop is CASSYSGRSGNEQFF. The CDR3 coding sequence is TGTGCCAGCAGTTATAGCGGGAGGTCCGGTAATGAGCAGTTCTTC.

The rearrangement links TRBV4-2 to TRBJ2-3; D perhaps matches TRBD1 (6 bases). Deletions cut 8 bases from V and 5 bases from J, with 14 bases between. Germline values: CDR1 LGHNA, CDR2 YNFKEQ. CDR3 length: 13 amino acids. CDR3 nucleotides: TGTGCCAGCGCTCAGGGGTTAGGAGATACGCAGTATTTT. Protein sequence: CASAQGLGDTQYF.

The chain employs TRBV2 and TRBJ1-5, with 8 bases matching TRBD1. The V gene end was trimmed by 9 bases and the J gene end by 7 bases; junction bases not matched to a gene: 8. The CDR3 covers 13 residues. CDR1 SNHLY and CDR2 FYNNEI come from the germline V gene. CDR3 residues: CASKTGAEQPQHF. CDR3 nucleotide sequence: TGTGCCAGTAAGACAGGGGCGGAACAGCCCCAGCATTTT.

The chain joins TRBV5-1 to TRBJ2-7; 10 bases match TRBD2. The CDR3 loop spans 15 amino acids. The V gene's germline CDR1 is SGHRS and CDR2 YFSETQ. Trimming cost V 4 bases and J 1 base; bases outside gene matches: 5. CDR3 in amino acids: CASSATSGVSYEQYF. CDR3 DNA: TGCGCCAGCAGCGCAACTAGCGGGGTTTCCTACGAGCAGTACTTC.

This clone was observed a few times. The chain uses TRBV4-2 and TRBJ2-2; 12 bases match TRBD2. This CDR3 contains 17 residues. Germline V lookup: CDR1 LGHNA, CDR2 YNFKEQ. The J segment lost 5 bases and the V segment lost 4 bases, leaving 8 bases of the junction unmatched. The CDR3 DNA is TGTGCCAGCAGCCGACTGACTAGCGGGAGTCCAACCGGGGAGCTGTTTTTT. Translation gives CASSRLTSGSPTGELFF.

This chain connects TRBV28 to TRBJ2-2, with 7 bases aligning to TRBD1. Germline-derived CDR1 and CDR2 are MDHEN and SYDVKM. This CDR3 has 14 residues. The J segment lost 4 bases and the V segment lost 6 bases, leaving 5 bases of the junction unmatched. The chain's CDR3 is CASRPGQSTGELFF. As DNA, the CDR3 is TGTGCCAGCAGGCCGGGACAGAGCACCGGGGAGCTGTTTTTT.

This clone was observed a single time. One end of the junction is discordant with germline, which a read error may explain. The chain links TRBV2 to TRBJ1-5, with a tentative D call TRBD1 (5 bases). From germline, CDR1 is SNHLY and CDR2 FYNNEI. There are 11 residues in the CDR3. CDR3 residues: CAWGGNQPQHF. CDR3 in DNA: TGCGCTTGGGGGGGCAATCAGCCCCAGCATTTT.

This rearrangement joins TRBV2 to TRBJ1-1; a weak D match, TRBD1 (5 bases). Germline CDR1 is SNHLY and CDR2 is FYNNEI. The CDR3 runs 15 residues. The ends were cut back, 2 bases at V and 0 bases at J, with 10 bases in the middle. The CDR3 DNA follows: TGTGCCAGCAGTGAAAGTCAGGGATTGAACACTGAAGCTTTCTTT. It encodes CASSESQGLNTEAFF.

The V and J genes are TRBV4-1 and TRBJ2-1; 7 bases agree with TRBD2. The CDR3 is 15 residues long. The V segment lost 7 bases and the J segment 6 bases; nucleotides outside the gene matches: 12. Per germline, CDR1 MGHRA and CDR2 YSYEKL. The CDR3: CASTPAYLAVNEQFF. The CDR3 nucleotides read TGCGCCAGCACACCAGCCTACCTAGCGGTCAATGAGCAGTTCTTC.

This chain links TRBV30 with TRBJ1-4; D possibly corresponds to TRBD1 (5 bases). The CDR3 is 13 amino acids. CDR1 and CDR2 (germline): GTSNPN, SVGIG (reference sequence). The germline V and J ends were trimmed by 4 bases and 8 bases, with 14 bases remaining between them. The CDR3 reads CAWKDAGEEKLFF. The CDR3 DNA reads as TGTGCCTGGAAGGACGCGGGGGAGGAAAAACTGTTTTTT.

V and J are TRBV7-8 and TRBJ2-7; 10 nucleotides line up with TRBD1. The CDR3 runs 14 residues. After removal of 4 bases from V and 10 bases from J, the junction contained 10 bases not matched to a gene. The germline V gene encodes CDR1 SGHVS and CDR2 FQNEAQ. This chain's CDR3 is CASSSIYRDRGQYF. In DNA, the CDR3 is TGTGCCAGCAGCTCGATTTACCGGGACAGGGGACAGTACTTC.

CDR3 sequence: CSVVLAGAGYTF. In DNA, the CDR3 is TGCAGCGTTGTCTTAGCAGGGGCTGGCTACACCTTC. V usage is TRBV29-1 and J usage is TRBJ1-2; D possibly corresponds to TRBD1 (6 bases). Trimming shortened V by 4 bases and J by 7 bases, and 13 bases separated the two germline ends. The CDR3 is 12 residues long. Germline CDR1 SQVTM, CDR2 ANQGSEA.

With regard to this clone: No conserved phenylalanine or tryptophan is present at the end of the CDR3, so a read error is the likely explanation. No DNA is shown, since the ends of the CDR3 on it are uncertain; the CDR3 is the one TCRdb lists. V is TRBV10-3 and J is TRBJ2-7; TRBD1, as called in the table, went unchecked against the DNA. From its first to its last residue, the CDR3 has 14 amino acids. Per the germline V gene, CDR1 is ENHRY and CDR2 is SYGVKD. The CDR3 region is CAISDPGTGGLRWI.

The rearrangement uses TRBV18 and TRBJ1-2; 11 nucleotides line up with TRBD1. V gave up 3 bases and J gave up 6 bases; unmatched junction bases: 6. CDR3 size: 15 residues. Germline values: CDR1 KGHSH, CDR2 LQKENI. The CDR3 DNA is TGTGCCAGCTCACCCGGACAGGGGGCGCGAGATGGCTACACCTTC. Translated: CASSPGQGARDGYTF.

The rearrangement joins TRBV11-2 to TRBJ2-7, with TRBD2 as a possible D gene (6 bases). Germline V CDR1 and CDR2: SGHAT, FQNNGV. V lost 1 base and J lost 2, with 15 bases in between. This CDR3 region has 16 residues. CDR3 sequence reads: CASSLVFGTATYEQYF. For the CDR3, the DNA is TGTGCCAGCAGCTTAGTCTTCGGGACTGCTACCTACGAGCAGTACTTC.

The chain links TRBV6-5 to TRBJ2-7; tentatively, D is TRBD1 (5 bases). V lost 5 bases, J lost 0 bases, and 11 bases lay in between. Germline V gene lookup returns CDR1 MNHEY and CDR2 SVGAGI. The CDR3 extends over 14 amino acids. CDR3 loop: CASSPLDSSYEQYF. CDR3 coding DNA: TGTGCCAGCAGTCCTCTAGACAGCTCCTACGAGCAGTACTTC.

The chain uses TRBV7-6 and TRBJ2-1; tentatively, D is TRBD2 (5 bases). CDR3 length: 16 residues. Germline lookup yields CDR1 SGHVS and CDR2 FNYEAQ. Trimming left V 2 bases short and J 7 bases short, with 18 bases between. The CDR3 is CASSLSPSFGGNEQFF. DNA for the CDR3: TGTGCCAGCAGCTTATCCCCATCTTTCGGAGGAAATGAGCAGTTCTTC.

The J gene is TRBJ1-5, the V gene TRBV5-1; D call uncertain. Trimming took off 0 bases at V and 1 base at J, with 8 bases between the two ends. The length of the CDR3 is 15 residues. The germline V gene encodes CDR1 SGHRS and CDR2 YFSETQ. CDR3 protein: CASSLEAGSNQPQHF. In nucleotides, the CDR3 is TGCGCCAGCAGCTTGGAGGCAGGCAGCAATCAGCCCCAGCATTTT.

The rearrangement joins TRBV6-5 to TRBJ2-7, with a weak D call TRBD1 (6 bases). Germline CDR1 MNHEY, CDR2 SVGAGI. V lost 5 bases, J lost 3 bases, and 14 bases lay in between. The CDR3 has 14 amino acids. In nucleotides, the CDR3 is TGTGCCAGCAGTAAACGACAGGTCATCTACGAGCAGTACTTC. Amino acid sequence: CASSKRQVIYEQYF.

This rearrangement joins TRBV30 to TRBJ2-2; 10 nucleotides align to TRBD2. J lost 7 bases, V lost 3 bases, and 11 bases had no gene match. The CDR3 consists of 16 residues. Per germline, CDR1 GTSNPN and CDR2 SVGIG (reference sequence). The chain's CDR3 is CAWRPGLALLYGELFF. CDR3 nucleotides: TGTGCCTGGAGGCCGGGACTAGCGCTTTTATACGGGGAGCTGTTTTTT.

This chain links TRBV6-1 with TRBJ2-7, with 7 bases that match TRBD1. With 6 bases clipped from V and 0 bases from J, the junction kept 8 bases outside the gene matches. The CDR3 is 15 amino acids. In germline, CDR1 is MNHNS, CDR2 SASEGT. CDR3 sequence reads: CASSWTQGYSYEQYF. As DNA, the CDR3 is TGTGCCAGCAGCTGGACACAGGGGTACTCCTACGAGCAGTACTTC.

The chain recombines TRBV5-5 with TRBJ2-7; 8 bases map to TRBD1. The germline V gene encodes CDR1 SGHKS and CDR2 YYEKEE (reference sequence). V shed 0 bases and J 5 bases; nucleotides not matched to a gene: 7. This CDR3 contains 15 residues. The CDR3 is CASSLDRTGYHEQYF. The DNA for the CDR3 is TGTGCCAGCAGCTTGGATAGGACAGGGTACCACGAGCAGTACTTC. Complete variable domain (other parts from reference TRBV5-5 and TRBJ2-7): DAGVTQSPTHLIKTRGQQVTLRCSPISGHKSVSWYQQVLGQGPQFIFQYYEKEERGRGNFPDRFSARQFPNYSSELNVNALLLGDSALYLCASSLDRTGYHEQYFGPGTRLTVT.

J is TRBJ1-3 and V is TRBV7-8; 9 bases align to TRBD1. The CDR3 runs 18 residues. V was clipped by 4 bases and J by 1 base; unmatched bases: 11. Germline assignment: CDR1 SGHVS and CDR2 FQNEAQ. This CDR3 is CASSSLLQGAKSGNTIYF. DNA for the CDR3: TGTGCCAGCAGCTCTCTCTTACAGGGGGCAAAATCTGGAAACACCATATATTTT.

The genes are TRBV5-1 and TRBJ2-1; 10 nucleotides line up with TRBD1. Germline trimming cut 4 bases from V and 3 bases from J; bases unmatched to any gene: 4. The CDR3 has 15 residues. Per germline, CDR1 SGHRS and CDR2 YFSETQ. Written as DNA, the CDR3 is TGCGCCAGCAGCGGCGGGACAGGGGTCTACAATGAGCAGTTCTTC. Translation gives CASSGGTGVYNEQFF.